This TCR beta chain was captured in a study of human T cells and chemical hapten exposure. Findings of the study overall: With alopecia, donors may have immune responses unlike healthy people's.

Time point defined: patch test 1, 2 weeks after DPC sensitization. Treatment in this sample: therapeutic diphenylcyclopropenone sensitization with weekly scalp DPC. Blood sampling preceded each patch test application. On this clonotype: What it recognizes is unknown.

This CDR3 is built from 13 residues. Trimming cost V 6 bases and J 1 base, with 12 bases left between them. Germline V gives CDR1 DFQATT, CDR2 SNEGSKA (reference sequence). The study used a library that attached unique molecular identifiers to individual cDNA molecules. Original handling: Individual samples carried between roughly 23,224 and 700,000 TCRs, with 95,638 as the median. In TCRdb, the RACE reads were re-called with MiXCR into one record per CDR3 protein. Here the V and J calls rest on TCRdb's processing, not on the authors' analysis. The table lists approximately 82,000 distinct CDR3 sequences, approximately 10% of them singletons.

This chain uses TRBV20-1 with TRBJ1-2; D not resolved. Sequenced material: whole blood, taken in connection with sensitization to the hapten diphenylcyclopropenone (DPC). The TCR was taken from a woman in her sixties with alopecia areata. Some clones in this sample may be carry-over from other donors' samples. The CDR3 loop is CSAARRDNYGYTF. CDR3 DNA: TGCAGTGCCGCAAGGAGGGATAACTATGGCTACACCTTC.